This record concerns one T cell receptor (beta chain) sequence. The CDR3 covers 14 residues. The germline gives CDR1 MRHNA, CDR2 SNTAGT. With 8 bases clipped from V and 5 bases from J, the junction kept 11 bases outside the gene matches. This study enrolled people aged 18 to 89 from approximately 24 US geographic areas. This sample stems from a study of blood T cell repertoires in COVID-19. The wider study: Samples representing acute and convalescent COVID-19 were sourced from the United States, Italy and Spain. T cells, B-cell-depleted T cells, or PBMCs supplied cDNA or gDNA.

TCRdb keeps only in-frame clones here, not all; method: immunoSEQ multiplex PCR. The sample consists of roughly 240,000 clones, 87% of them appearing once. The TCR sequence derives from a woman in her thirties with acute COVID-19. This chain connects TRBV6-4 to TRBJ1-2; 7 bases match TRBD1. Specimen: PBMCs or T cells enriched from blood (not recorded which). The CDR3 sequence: CASSNGQVGYGYTF. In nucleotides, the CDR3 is TGTGCCAGCTCTAACGGACAGGTCGGGTATGGCTACACCTTC.